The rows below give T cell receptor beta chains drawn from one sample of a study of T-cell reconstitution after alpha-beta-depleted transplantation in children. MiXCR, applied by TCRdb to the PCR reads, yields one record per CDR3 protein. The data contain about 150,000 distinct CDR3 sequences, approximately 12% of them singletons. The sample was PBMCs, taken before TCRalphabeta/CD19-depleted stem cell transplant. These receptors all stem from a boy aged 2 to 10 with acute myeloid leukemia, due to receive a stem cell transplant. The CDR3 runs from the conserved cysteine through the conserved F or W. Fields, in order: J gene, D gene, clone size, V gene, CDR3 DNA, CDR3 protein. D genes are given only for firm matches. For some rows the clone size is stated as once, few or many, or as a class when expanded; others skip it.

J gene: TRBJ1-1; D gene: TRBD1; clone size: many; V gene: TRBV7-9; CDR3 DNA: TGTGCGGAAAGGCAGGGGGACACTGAAGCTTTCTTT; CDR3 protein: CAERQGDTEAFF
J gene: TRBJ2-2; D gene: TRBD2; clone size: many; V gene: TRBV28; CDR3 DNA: TGTGCCAGCAGTACTGATCGGGGGGCCGGGGAGCTGTTTTTT; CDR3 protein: CASSTDRGAGELFF
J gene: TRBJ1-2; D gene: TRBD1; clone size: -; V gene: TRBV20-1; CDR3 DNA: TGCAGTGCCCGGGGACAGGGGATGGGAATCGACGGCTACACCTTC; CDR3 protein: CSARGQGMGIDGYTF
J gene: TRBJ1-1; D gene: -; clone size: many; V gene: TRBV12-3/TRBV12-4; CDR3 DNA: TGTGCCAGCAGTTTCGAGGGTAATGAAGCTTTCTTT; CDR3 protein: CASSFEGNEAFF
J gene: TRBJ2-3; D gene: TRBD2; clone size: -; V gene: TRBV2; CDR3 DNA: TGTGCCAGCACCGCGAGGCTAGCGGGAGTACATACGCAGTATTTT; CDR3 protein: CASTARLAGVHTQYF
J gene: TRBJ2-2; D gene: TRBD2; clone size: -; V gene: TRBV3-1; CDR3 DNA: TGTGCCACCTCCCATGATATAGCGGGTTCCACCACCGGGGAGCTGTTTTTT; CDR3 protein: CATSHDIAGSTTGELFF
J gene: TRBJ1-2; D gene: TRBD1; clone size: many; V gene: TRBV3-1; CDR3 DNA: TGTGCCAGCAGGAAAGCGGGACAGCCACTCCACTATGGCTACACCTTC; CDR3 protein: CASRKAGQPLHYGYTF
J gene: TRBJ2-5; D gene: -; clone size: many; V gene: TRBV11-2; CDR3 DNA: TGTGCCAGCAGCACCCTTTTGGAGGGGACCAGGGAGACCCAGTACTTC; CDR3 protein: CASSTLLEGTRETQYF
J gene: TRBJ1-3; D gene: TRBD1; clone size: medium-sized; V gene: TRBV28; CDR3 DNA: TGTGCCAGCAGCGACACCGGGACAGCTGGAAACACCATATATTTT; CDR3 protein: CASSDTGTAGNTIYF
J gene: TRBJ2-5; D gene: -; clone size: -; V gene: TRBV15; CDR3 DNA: TGTGCCACCAGAAAACAGGGTGCCGGGACCCAGTACTTC; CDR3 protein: CATRKQGAGTQYF
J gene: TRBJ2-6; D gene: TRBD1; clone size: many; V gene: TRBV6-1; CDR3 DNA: TGTGCCAGCAGACGACAGGGCCAAGCCGGGGCCAACGTCCTGACTTTC; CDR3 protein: CASRRQGQAGANVLTF
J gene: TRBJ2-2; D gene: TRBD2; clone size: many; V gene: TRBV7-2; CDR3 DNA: TGTGCCAGCAGCTTATATCGGGGGGCCGGGGAGCTGTTTTTT; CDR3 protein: CASSLYRGAGELFF
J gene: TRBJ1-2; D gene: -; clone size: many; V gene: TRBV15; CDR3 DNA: TGTGCCACCAGCTCCCTATTGACCTATGGCTACACCTTC; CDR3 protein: CATSSLLTYGYTF
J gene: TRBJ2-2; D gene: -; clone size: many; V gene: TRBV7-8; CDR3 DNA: TGTGCCAGCAGCTCCTATTTATTTCCGGCAAACCAGATAACCGGGGAGCTGTTTTTT; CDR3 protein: CASSSYLFPANQITGELFF
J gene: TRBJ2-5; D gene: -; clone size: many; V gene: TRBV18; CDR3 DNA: TGTGCCAGCTCACCACAAGAGACCCAGTACTTC; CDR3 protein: CASSPQETQYF
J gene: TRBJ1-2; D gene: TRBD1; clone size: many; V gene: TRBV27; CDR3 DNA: TGTGCCAGCAGCTTAGGGTACAGGGGGAACTATGGCTACACCTTC; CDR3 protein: CASSLGYRGNYGYTF
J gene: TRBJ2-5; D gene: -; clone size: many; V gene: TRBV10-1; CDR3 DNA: TGCGCCAGCAGTGGCCGAAGGGATGGGGGACAAGAGACCCAGTACTTC; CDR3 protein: CASSGRRDGGQETQYF
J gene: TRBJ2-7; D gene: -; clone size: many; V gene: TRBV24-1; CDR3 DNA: TGTGCCACCAGTGATTTGGGTGGGCGAGATGGGGACTACGAGCAGTACTTC; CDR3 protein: CATSDLGGRDGDYEQYF
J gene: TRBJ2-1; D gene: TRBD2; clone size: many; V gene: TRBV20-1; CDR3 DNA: TGCAGTGCCCCTCACGGTAGCGGGGTCGGGGAGCAGTTCTTC; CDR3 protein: CSAPHGSGVGEQFF
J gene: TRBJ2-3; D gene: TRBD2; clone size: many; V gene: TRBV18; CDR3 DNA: TGTGCCAGCTCACGTCCGCTAGCGGGGGCGGAAGATACGCAGTATTTT; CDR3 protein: CASSRPLAGAEDTQYF
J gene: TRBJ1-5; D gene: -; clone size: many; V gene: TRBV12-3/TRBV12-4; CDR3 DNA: TGTGCCAGCAGCATGGCCAATCAGCCCCAGCATTTT; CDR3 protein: CASSMANQPQHF
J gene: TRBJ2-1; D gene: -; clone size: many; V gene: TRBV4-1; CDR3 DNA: TGCGCCAGCAGCCAAGTGGGCGATACCTACAATGAGCAGTTCTTC; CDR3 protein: CASSQVGDTYNEQFF
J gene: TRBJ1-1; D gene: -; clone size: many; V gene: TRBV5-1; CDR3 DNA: TGCGCCAGCAGCTTGAGGCGGTCGAACACTGAAGCTTTCTTT; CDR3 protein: CASSLRRSNTEAFF
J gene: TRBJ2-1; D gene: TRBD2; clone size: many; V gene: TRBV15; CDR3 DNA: TGTGCCACCAGCGCCCGGACTAGCCAGTACAATGAGCAGTTCTTC; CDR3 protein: CATSARTSQYNEQFF
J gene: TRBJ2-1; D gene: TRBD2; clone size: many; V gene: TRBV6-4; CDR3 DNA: TGTGCCAGCAGCCCCTCGGGAGGGGGAGGAAATGAGCAGTTCTTC; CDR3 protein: CASSPSGGGGNEQFF
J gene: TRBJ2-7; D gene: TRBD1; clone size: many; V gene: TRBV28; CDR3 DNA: TGTGCCAGCAGTGCCGGACAGGGGGCCAACGAGCAGTACTTC; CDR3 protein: CASSAGQGANEQYF
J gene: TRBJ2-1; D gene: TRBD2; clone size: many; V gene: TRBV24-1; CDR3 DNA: TGTGCCACCAGTGACCCGAGCGGGGGGCTACCCAATGAGCAGTTCTTC; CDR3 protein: CATSDPSGGLPNEQFF
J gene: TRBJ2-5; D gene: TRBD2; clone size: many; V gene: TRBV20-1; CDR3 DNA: TGCAGTGCTAAGGTCACTAGCGGGAGGGCCCTGGAGACCCAGTACTTC; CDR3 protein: CSAKVTSGRALETQYF
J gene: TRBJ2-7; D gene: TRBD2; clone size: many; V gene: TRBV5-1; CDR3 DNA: TGCGCCAGCAGCCTCGGGACTAGCGGGGCCCAGCAGTACTTC; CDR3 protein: CASSLGTSGAQQYF
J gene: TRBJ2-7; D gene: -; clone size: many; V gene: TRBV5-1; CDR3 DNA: TGCGCCAGCAGCCAAGGGCCCGTATCCGAGCAGTACTTC; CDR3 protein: CASSQGPVSEQYF
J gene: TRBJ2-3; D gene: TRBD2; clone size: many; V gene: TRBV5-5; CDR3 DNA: TGTGCCAGCAGCTTCGGGCTAGCGGGAGATACGCAGTATTTT; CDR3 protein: CASSFGLAGDTQYF
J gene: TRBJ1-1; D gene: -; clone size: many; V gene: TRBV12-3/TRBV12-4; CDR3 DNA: TGTGCCAGCAGTCCGGTATGGGGCACTGAAGCTTTCTTT; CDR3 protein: CASSPVWGTEAFF
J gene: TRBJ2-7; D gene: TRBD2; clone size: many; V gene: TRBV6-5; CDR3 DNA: TGTGCCAGCAGTTACTCGAGCCTAGCGGGAGGCGCACCTACGGAGCAGTACTTC; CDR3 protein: CASSYSSLAGGAPTEQYF
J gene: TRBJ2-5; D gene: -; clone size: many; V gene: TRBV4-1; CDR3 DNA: TGCGCCAGCAGCCAAGCGTGGGGAGAGACCCAGTACTTC; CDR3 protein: CASSQAWGETQYF
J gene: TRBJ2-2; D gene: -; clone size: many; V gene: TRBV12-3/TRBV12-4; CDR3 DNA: TGTGCCAGCAGATCCCAGGTGGAGTACACCGGGGAGCTGTTTTTT; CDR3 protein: CASRSQVEYTGELFF
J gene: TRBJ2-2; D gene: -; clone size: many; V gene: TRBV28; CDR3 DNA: TGTGCCAGCAGTTTGGGGGCTTACACCGGGGAGCTGTTTTTT; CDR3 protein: CASSLGAYTGELFF
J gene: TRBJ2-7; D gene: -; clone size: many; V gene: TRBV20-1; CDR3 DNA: TGCAGTGCAAATAAAGTGTACCGAGTCAACTACGAGCAGTACTTC; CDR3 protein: CSANKVYRVNYEQYF
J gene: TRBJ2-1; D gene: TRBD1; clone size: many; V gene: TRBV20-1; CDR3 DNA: TGCAGTGCGCCTCCGGGACAGAGCTCCTACAATGAGCAGTTCTTC; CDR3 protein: CSAPPGQSSYNEQFF
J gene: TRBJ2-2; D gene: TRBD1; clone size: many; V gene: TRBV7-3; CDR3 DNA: TGTGCCAGCAGCTTGGACAGGGAAGCCGGGGAGCTGTTTTTT; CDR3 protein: CASSLDREAGELFF
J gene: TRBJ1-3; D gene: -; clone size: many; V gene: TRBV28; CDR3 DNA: TGTGCCAGCAGCCCCCAGGACGGAGCCCTCGTTACCATATATTTT; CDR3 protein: CASSPQDGALVTIYF
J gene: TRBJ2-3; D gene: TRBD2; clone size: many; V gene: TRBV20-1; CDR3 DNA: TGCAGTGCTAGGTCTGCGGGGGGTTCAAATACGCAGTATTTT; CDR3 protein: CSARSAGGSNTQYF
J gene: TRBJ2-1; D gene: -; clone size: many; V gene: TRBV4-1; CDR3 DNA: TGCGCCAGCAGCCATCCCCGGGCCCAAGGTGGGAGTGGTGAGCAGTTCTTC; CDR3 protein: CASSHPRAQGGSGEQFF
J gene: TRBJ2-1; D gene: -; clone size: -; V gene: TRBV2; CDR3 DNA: TGTGCCAGCAGTTCACGTGGACTAAGCGAAAATGAGCAGTTCTTC; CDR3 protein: CASSSRGLSENEQFF
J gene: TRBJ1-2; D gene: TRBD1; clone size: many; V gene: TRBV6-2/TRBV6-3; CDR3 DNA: TGTGCCAGCAGACACCAGGGGGACTATGGCTACACCTTC; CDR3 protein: CASRHQGDYGYTF